This T cell receptor (beta chain) was observed in a study of response to subunit inactivated influenza vaccine. Study-level results: New T cells are recruited in small numbers by each seasonal influenza vaccination, according to the authors' suggestion.

About this clonotype itself: Its antigen is currently unknown.

TCRdb re-called the RT-PCR reads with MiXCR, one entry per CDR3 protein. The table records about 570,000 distinct CDR3 sequences, 10% to 15% of them present only once. This TCR derives from a man in his fifties or sixties who received an inactivated influenza vaccine. The sample here was PBMCs from blood, taken on the day of vaccination.

The CDR3 DNA reads as TGTGCCAGCAGTGGGGACAGGGGAACGAATCAGCCCCAGCATTTT. It translates to CASSGDRGTNQPQHF. This chain connects TRBV2 to TRBJ1-5, with TRBD1 matching over 10 bases. CDR1 is SNHLY, CDR2 FYNNEI, per germline. The CDR3 covers 15 residues. V lost 4 bases and J lost 4; bases outside the gene matches: 4.